This record looks at one TCR beta chain sequence and its context. The data are from a study of OX40 agonist ivuxolimab in advanced cancers. Study summary: Patients were dosed with the agonistic anti-OX40 (CD134) antibody ivuxolimab. Previous treatment with anti-PD-1, anti-PD-L1 or anti-CTLA-4 therapy was allowed; over 35% had received some. Patients with hepatocellular carcinoma, melanoma, renal cell or head and neck cancer made up the dose-escalation patients.

Measured with immunoSEQ multiplex PCR; TCRdb has only the in-frame clones, and not every one. This table has roughly 76,000 clones, 84% appearing once. Germline-derived CDR1 and CDR2 are LGHNA and YSLEER. The CDR3 consists of 17 residues. V lost 0 bases and J lost 10; bases outside the gene matches: 12. The timepoints at which blood was sampled were baseline, cycle 4 day 1, and cycle 7 day 1. This clonotype was obtained from an adult with an advanced solid tumor such as melanoma, head and neck, liver or kidney cancer. The specimen was CD4+ or CD8+ T cells sorted from blood, collected in a trial of the OX40 agonist ivuxolimab. The chain combines TRBV4-3 with TRBJ2-1, with 10 bases aligning to TRBD2. Here the CDR3 reads CASSQDRRSGGDFEQFF. For the CDR3, the DNA is TGCGCCAGCAGCCAAGATCGTAGAAGCGGGGGGGACTTCGAGCAGTTCTTC.